This T cell receptor beta chain emerged from a study of T cells in Graves' hyperthyroidism and ophthalmopathy. The overall study: The authors collected peripheral blood at initial diagnosis, before any treatment.

Using RNA transcripts as the source, TCR beta CDR3 regions were amplified. With the HTBI primer set, the TCR CDR3 went through a first round of RT-PCR. TCRdb reanalysed the multiplex PCR reads using MiXCR and keeps one entry per CDR3 protein. Of some 510,000 distinct CDR3 sequences listed, under 25% are singletons. Findings of the study overall: Most thyroid clonotypes expanded above 0.001 were also detected in blood.

This clonotype was seen ten or more times. Antigen unknown. Sample: blood. This clonotype originated in a young man with Graves' hyperthyroidism.

Written as DNA, the CDR3 is TGTGCCTGGAGGGAGTTCTTGGGTGGCTACACCTTC. It encodes CAWREFLGGYTF. The chain carries TRBV30 and TRBJ1-2; D is unclear. The CDR3 covers 12 residues. Trimming removed 3 bases at V and 7 bases at J, with 12 bases between. Germline V gives CDR1 GTSNPN, CDR2 SVGIG (reference sequence).